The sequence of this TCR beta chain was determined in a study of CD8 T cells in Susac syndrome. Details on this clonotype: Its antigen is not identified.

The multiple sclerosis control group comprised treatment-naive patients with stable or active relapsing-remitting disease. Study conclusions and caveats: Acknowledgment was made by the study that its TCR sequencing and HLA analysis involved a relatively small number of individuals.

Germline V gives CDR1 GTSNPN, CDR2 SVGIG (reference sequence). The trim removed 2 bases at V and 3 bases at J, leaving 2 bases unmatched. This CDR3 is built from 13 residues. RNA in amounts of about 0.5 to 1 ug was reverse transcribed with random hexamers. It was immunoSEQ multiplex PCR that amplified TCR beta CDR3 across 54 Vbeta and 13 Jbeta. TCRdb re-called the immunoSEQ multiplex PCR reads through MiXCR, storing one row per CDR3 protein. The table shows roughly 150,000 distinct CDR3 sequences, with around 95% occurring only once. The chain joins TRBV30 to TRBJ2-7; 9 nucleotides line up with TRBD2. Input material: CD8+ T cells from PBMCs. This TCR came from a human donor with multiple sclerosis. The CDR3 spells CAWSSGGLYEQYV. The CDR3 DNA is TGTGCCTGGAGTAGCGGGGGGCTCTACGAGCAGTACGTC.